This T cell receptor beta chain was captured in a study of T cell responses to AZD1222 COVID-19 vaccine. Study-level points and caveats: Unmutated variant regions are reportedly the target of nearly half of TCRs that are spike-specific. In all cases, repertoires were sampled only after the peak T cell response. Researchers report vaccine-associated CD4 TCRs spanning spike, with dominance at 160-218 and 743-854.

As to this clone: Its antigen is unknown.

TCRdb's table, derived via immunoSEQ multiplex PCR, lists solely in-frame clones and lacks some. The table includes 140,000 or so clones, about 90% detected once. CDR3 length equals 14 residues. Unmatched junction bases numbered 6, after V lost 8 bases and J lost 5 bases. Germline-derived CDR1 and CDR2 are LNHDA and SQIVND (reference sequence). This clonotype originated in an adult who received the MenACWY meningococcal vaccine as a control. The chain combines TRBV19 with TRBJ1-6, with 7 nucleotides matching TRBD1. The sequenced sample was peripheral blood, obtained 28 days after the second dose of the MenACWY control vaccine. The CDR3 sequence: CASASGGNNSPLHF. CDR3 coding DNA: TGTGCCAGTGCATCAGGGGGTAATAATTCACCCCTCCACTTT.